This section outlines one TCR beta chain sequence together with its context. This entry is derived from a study of blood T cell repertoires in COVID-19. As for the study in general: The origin of the acute and convalescent COVID-19 samples was the United States, Italy and Spain.

The ends were cut back, 4 bases at V and 5 bases at J, with 12 bases in the middle. Germline values: CDR1 SNHLY, CDR2 FYNNEI. The CDR3 consists of 14 residues. This table comes from immunoSEQ multiplex PCR, and its TCRdb copy is limited to in-frame clones, with some not included. The repertoire has approximately 310,000 clones, roughly 91% of them found once; the top ten carry 1%. This receptor was obtained from a man between 50 and 59 years old with active or convalescent COVID-19. Sequenced input: peripheral blood. The V and J genes are TRBV2 and TRBJ2-1; tentatively, D is TRBD2 (5 bases). The CDR3 region is CASSGGRLDNEQFF. The CDR3 coding sequence is TGTGCCAGCAGTGGAGGGAGACTGGACAATGAGCAGTTCTTC.